Following are 18 T cell receptor beta chains from one sample sequenced in a study of shared clonotypes between healthy human individuals. Naive-designated CD8 cells lacked CD45RO, were positively enriched for CCR7, and omitted terminally differentiated effector memory CD45RA+ cells. Assay used: immunoSEQ multiplex PCR; TCRdb lists only in-frame clones, some missing. The table includes some 2.1 million clones, approximately 92% detected once. The sample was naive CD8+ T cells from PBMCs. These receptors were taken from a man aged 18 to 29 in good health. Some clones in this sample may be carry-over from other donors' samples.

The V call is TRBV7-9, the J call TRBJ1-2; a possible D gene is TRBD1 (6 bases). The CDR3 sequence is 17 residues long. The ends were cut back, 9 bases at V and 6 bases at J, with 29 bases in the middle. CDR1 is SEHNR and CDR2 is FQNEAQ in the germline V gene (reference sequence). The CDR3 protein is CASSDIVGDWTENGYTF. As DNA, the CDR3 is TGTGCCAGTAGTGATATCGTTGGCGACTGGACAGAGAATGGCTACACCTTC. Looking up the rest from reference TRBV7-9 and TRBJ1-2 gives the full variable domain: DTGVSQNPRHKITKRGQNVTFRCDPISEHNRLYWYRQTLGQGPEFLTYFQNEAQLEKSRLLSDRFSAERPKGSFSTLEIQRTEQGDSAMYLCASSDIVGDWTENGYTFGSGTRLTVV.

The chain carries TRBV7-9 and TRBJ2-7; 9 bases agree with TRBD2. V lost 3 bases, J lost 5 bases, and 14 bases stayed unmatched. Looked up from germline, CDR1 is SEHNR and CDR2 is FQNEAQ (reference sequence). The CDR3 is made up of 17 amino acids. The chain's CDR3 is CASSFSSGGPITHEQYF. The CDR3 DNA reads as TGTGCCAGCAGCTTCTCCAGCGGGGGGCCAATTACTCACGAGCAGTACTTC.

The chain links TRBV7-9 to TRBJ2-1; D possibly corresponds to TRBD1 (6 bases). The CDR3 runs to 15 residues. The germline V gene has CDR1 SEHNR and CDR2 FQNEAQ (reference sequence). V dropped 5 bases and J dropped 6 bases, with 17 bases sitting between them. The CDR3 sequence: CASSTGPPSVNEQFF. For the CDR3, the DNA is TGTGCCAGCAGCACAGGGCCCCCTAGTGTCAATGAGCAGTTCTTC.

The rearrangement joins TRBV9 to TRBJ2-4, with D possibly being TRBD1 (6 bases). V lost 0 bases and J 6 bases, leaving 10 bases between the germline ends. Germline loops: CDR1 SGDLS, CDR2 YYNGEE. CDR3 length: 14 residues. The DNA for the CDR3 is TGTGCCAGCAGCGTAGGAGGGGGTACAAACATTCAGTACTTC. This encodes CASSVGGGTNIQYF.

V and J are TRBV11-2 and TRBJ2-7; the D is unclear. CDR3 length: 16 amino acids. V lost 2 bases and J lost 4, with 18 bases in between. Looked up from germline, CDR1 is SGHAT and CDR2 is FQNNGV. The CDR3 region has the DNA TGTGCCAGCAGCTTAATCCTGGGCGGAAGGAATTACGAGCAGTACTTC. Translated: CASSLILGGRNYEQYF.

The rearrangement uses TRBV11-2 and TRBJ2-3, with 9 nucleotides matching TRBD2. CDR1 and CDR2 (germline): SGHAT, FQNNGV. The V segment lost 5 bases and the J segment 2 bases; nucleotides outside the gene matches: 11. The CDR3 covers 17 residues. The CDR3 DNA sequence: TGTGCCAGCAGCAACATTTATAGCGGGAGCACCACAGATACGCAGTATTTT. This sequence encodes CASSNIYSGSTTDTQYF.

This clone was recorded only once. The rearrangement joins TRBV7-6 to TRBJ2-3; TRBD1 matches at 10 bases. The ends lost 5 bases at V and 2 bases at J; junction bases unmatched: 10. This CDR3 is 17 amino acids long. Germline CDR1 reads SGHVS; CDR2 reads FNYEAQ. CDR3 protein: CASSPRGGTGATDTQYF. Written as DNA, the CDR3 is TGTGCCAGCAGCCCCAGGGGAGGGACAGGGGCCACAGATACGCAGTATTTT. Using reference TRBV7-6 and TRBJ2-3 for the parts outside the CDR3, the full variable domain is GAGVSQSPRYKVTKRGQDVALRCDPISGHVSLYWYRQALGQGPEFLTYFNYEAQQDKSGLPNDRFSAERPEGSISTLTIQRTEQRDSAMYRCASSPRGGTGATDTQYFGPGTRLTVL.

CDR3 DNA sequence: TGCGCCAGCAGCCAAGGGAGCGGGACCACTAATGAGCAGTTCTTC. It yields the protein CASSQGSGTTNEQFF. The rearrangement joins TRBV4-1 to TRBJ2-1, with TRBD2 matching 7 bases. With V trimmed by 1 base and J by 7 bases, 7 bases remained unmatched. The CDR3 sequence is 15 residues long. The germline V gene encodes CDR1 MGHRA and CDR2 YSYEKL.

Here the CDR3 reads CASSPRGRGTEAFF. Written as DNA, the CDR3 is TGTGCCAGCAGCCCGAGGGGGAGAGGGACTGAAGCTTTCTTT. The gene calls are TRBV27 and TRBJ1-1; D might be TRBD1 (6 bases). Trimming left V 6 bases short and J 5 bases short, with 16 bases between. Germline V gene data show CDR1 as MNHEY and CDR2 as SMNVEV (reference sequence). The CDR3 runs to 14 residues.

This clone has just one count. The chain carries TRBV6-1 and TRBJ2-3; 13 bases are a match to TRBD2. V lost 3 bases and J lost 2; bases outside the gene matches: 2. This CDR3 region has 16 residues. Looked up from germline, CDR1 is MNHNS and CDR2 is SASEGT. The CDR3 loop reads CASSEGLAGNTDTQYF. For the CDR3, the DNA is TGTGCCAGCAGTGAGGGACTAGCGGGAAACACAGATACGCAGTATTTT.

The genes are TRBV25-1 and TRBJ1-5, with no clear D. Germline V CDR1 and CDR2: MGHDK, SYGVNS. CDR3 length equals 15 residues. Deletions cut 4 bases from V and 1 base from J, with 11 bases between. DNA of the CDR3: TGTGCCAGCAGTGTGCAGCAAAAAAGCAATCAGCCCCAGCATTTT. This sequence encodes CASSVQQKSNQPQHF.

This chain joins TRBV9 and TRBJ2-2; TRBD1 matches 7 bases. The junction had 14 bases not matched to a gene; V was cut back by 4 bases and J by 5 bases. CDR1 and CDR2 from the germline V gene are SGDLS and YYNGEE. The CDR3 has 17 amino acids. The CDR3 protein is CASSPRQGASTTGELFF. The CDR3 DNA reads as TGTGCCAGCAGCCCGCGACAGGGAGCGTCCACAACCGGGGAGCTGTTTTTT.

The chain is built from TRBV4-1 and TRBJ2-3; D uncertain. Germline CDR1 is MGHRA and CDR2 is YSYEKL. V shed 1 base and J shed 0 bases, with 11 bases lying between them. This CDR3 is 16 amino acids long. Written as DNA, the CDR3 is TGCGCCAGCAGCCAAGTGCGTAAGGAAAGCACAGATACGCAGTATTTT. Translation gives CASSQVRKESTDTQYF.

The chain couples TRBV4-2 to TRBJ2-7; 10 bases map to TRBD2. The V gene's germline CDR1 is LGHNA and CDR2 YNFKEQ. V lost 0 bases to trimming and J lost 6 bases; unmatched junction nucleotides: 11. This CDR3 spans 17 amino acids. The chain's CDR3 is CASSQDVGASGSTEQYF. The CDR3 nucleotides are TGTGCCAGCAGCCAAGATGTGGGGGCTAGCGGGAGCACCGAGCAGTACTTC.

With respect to this clone: The same CDR3 arises from other DNA sequences in this sample as well. The chain's CDR3 is CSAIDYEQYF. CDR3 sequence (DNA): TGCAGCGCAATAGACTACGAGCAGTACTTC. This chain uses TRBV29-1 with TRBJ2-7; no clear D. V was cut by 7 bases and J by 3 bases, with 7 bases left in between. This CDR3 region has 10 residues. The germline V gene encodes CDR1 SQVTM and CDR2 ANQGSEA.

V gene TRBV7-6 combines with J gene TRBJ2-3; D is unresolved. Per germline, CDR1 SGHVS and CDR2 FNYEAQ. Trimming pared 1 base from V and 1 base from J, leaving 9 bases between. The CDR3 has 15 residues. CDR3 loop: CASSLEASRTDTQYF. As DNA, the CDR3 is TGTGCCAGCAGCTTAGAAGCCTCCCGCACAGATACGCAGTATTTT.

The chain employs TRBV29-1 and TRBJ2-2, with no clear D. The CDR3 is 11 residues long. V was clipped by 6 bases and J by 7 bases, with 9 bases between them. Germline assignment: CDR1 SQVTM and CDR2 ANQGSEA. CDR3 protein: CSVNFGGELFF. The CDR3 DNA is TGCAGCGTAAATTTCGGCGGGGAGCTGTTTTTT.

In regard to this clone: This CDR3 is also generated by other DNA sequences in the sample. CDR3 nucleotides: TGTGCCAGCAGTTTAGGAGGCTCTGGGGCCAACGTCCTGACTTTC. It codes for CASSLGGSGANVLTF. The chain has TRBV28 and TRBJ2-6; D is possibly TRBD2 (5 bases). Germline values: CDR1 MDHEN, CDR2 SYDVKM. V was trimmed by 2 bases and J by 0 bases, leaving 5 bases between them. The CDR3 consists of 15 residues.